This T cell receptor beta chain emerged from a study of post-analysis software for immune sequencing data. Study context: Relapsing-remitting, secondary progressive and progressive-relapsing forms made up the multiple sclerosis disease courses. Notes on the study in general: Compared with controls, patients had more of roughly five TRBV segments, including TRBV5-6, TRBV5-1 and TRBV20-1. Normalized Chao1 diversity was significantly reduced in patients versus controls. The F measure placed samples prepared in the same batch into strongly shared clusters.

Sequencing libraries made from TCR beta cDNA carried unique molecular identifiers. It was from about 1 to 10 million T cells that 500,000 or so cDNA molecules came. TCRdb itself ran the PCR reads through MiXCR, one entry per CDR3 protein. Of about 680,000 distinct CDR3 sequences detected, 59% appear once; the ten largest clones hold about 11%. Note on this clonotype: The antigen is not known.

CDR3 size: 16 residues. V shed 5 bases and J 2 bases; nucleotides not matched to a gene: 4. Sequenced material: blood. This chain uses TRBV12-3 or TRBV12-4 with TRBJ2-1, with 12 bases aligning to TRBD2. The sequence was obtained from a girl aged 2-10 years with multiple sclerosis. CDR3 sequence: CASSTRTSGAYNEQFF. CDR3 sequence (DNA): TGTGCCAGCAGTACCCGGACTAGCGGGGCCTACAATGAGCAGTTCTTC.